A single sample is the source of the 14 T cell receptor beta chains below, sequenced in a study of PD-L1 blockade in urothelial cancer. Specified time point: peripheral blood 6 weeks after treatment start. This table comes from immunoSEQ multiplex PCR, and its TCRdb copy is limited to in-frame clones, with some not included. The table has roughly 32,000 clones, around 89% seen once. The material sequenced was PBMCs, taken around atezolizumab (anti-PD-L1) treatment. The receptors derive from a man aged 80 or over with urothelial cancer.

This clone appeared a few times. The chain recombines TRBV7-2 with TRBJ1-3; D is unresolved. The CDR3 is 15 residues long. The V end lost 0 bases, the J end lost 10 bases, and 16 bases lay between the germline ends. Germline CDR1 SGHTA, CDR2 FQGNSA. CDR3 bases: TGTGCCAGCAGCTTAGCGCTATCGAGCTCTCGGACCATATATTTT. This codes for CASSLALSSSRTIYF.

This rearrangement joins TRBV10-3 to TRBJ2-2; TRBD1 matches at 8 bases. CDR1 and CDR2 (germline): ENHRY, SYGVKD. This CDR3 has 15 amino acids. V gave up 6 bases and J gave up 4 bases; unmatched junction bases: 7. In DNA form, the CDR3 reads TGTGCCATCAGACAGACAGGGGACGTCACCGGGGAGCTGTTTTTT. This translates into CAIRQTGDVTGELFF.

The table lists this clone with a few counts. CDR3 in DNA: TGTGCCATCAGCGACAGGGGAGATGCTGAAGCTTTCTTT. As protein: CAISDRGDAEAFF. The chain recombines TRBV10-3 with TRBJ1-1; TRBD1 matches at 8 bases. Germline loops: CDR1 ENHRY, CDR2 SYGVKD. J gave up 6 bases and V 6 bases, and 6 bases lay outside the gene matches. The CDR3 loop spans 13 amino acids.

Of note for this clone: The same CDR3 can be traced to other DNA sequences in this sample. The chain recombines TRBV10-3 with TRBJ2-7; a weak D match, TRBD2 (6 bases). The CDR3 is 15 amino acids. The germline V and J ends were trimmed by 0 bases and 3 bases, with 12 bases remaining between them. CDR1 and CDR2 from the germline V gene are ENHRY and SYGVKD. Here the CDR3 reads CAISESRVGGYEQYF. The CDR3 coding sequence is TGTGCCATCAGTGAGTCGAGGGTCGGGGGCTACGAGCAGTACTTC.

Comment on this clone: A junction boundary mismatches the germline segment, possibly from a read error. The CDR3 sequence: CASSLSTGGYQLQHF. The CDR3 nucleotides are TGTGCCAGCAGCTTATCGACAGGGGGTTATCAGCTCCAGCATTTT. The genes are TRBV7-2 and TRBJ1-5; 9 positions agree with TRBD1. The CDR3 spans 15 residues. The V gene's germline CDR1 is SGHTA and CDR2 FQGNSA.

This chain joins TRBV5-6 and TRBJ1-3; D gene uncertain. The CDR3 runs 12 residues. Germline-derived CDR1 and CDR2 are SGHDT and YYEEEE. Trimming took 3 bases from V and 4 from J, leaving 5 bases between them. CDR3 coding DNA: TGTGCCAGCAGCTCCCAGGGAAACACCATATATTTT. This sequence encodes CASSSQGNTIYF.

This rearrangement joins TRBV5-1 to TRBJ1-4, with 8 bases identical to TRBD1. The V segment lost 5 bases and the J segment 3 bases; nucleotides outside the gene matches: 6. The germline V gene encodes CDR1 SGHRS and CDR2 YFSETQ. The CDR3 has 15 amino acids. For the CDR3, the DNA is TGCGCCAGCAGAGGACAGGGAACCTCTAATGAAAAACTGTTTTTT. Translated, it gives CASRGQGTSNEKLFF.

V usage is TRBV5-1 and J usage is TRBJ2-5; TRBD2 is a possible D gene (6 bases). V lost 1 base, J lost 4 bases, and 14 bases lay in between. This CDR3 is 15 amino acids long. CDR1 and CDR2 from the germline V gene are SGHRS and YFSETQ. For the CDR3, the DNA is TGCGCCAGCAGCTTGTCCAATCCGGGACTAGAGACCCAGTACTTC. Encoded protein: CASSLSNPGLETQYF.

V usage is TRBV29-1 and J usage is TRBJ1-3; D not resolved. The V gene lost 0 bases and the J gene lost 7 bases, with 10 bases spanning the gap. The CDR3 length is 13 residues. Germline CDR1 is SQVTM and CDR2 is ANQGSEA. For the CDR3, the DNA is TGCAGCGTTGAAGACGGTGGAGGCAACACCATATATTTT. It codes for CSVEDGGGNTIYF.

The J gene is TRBJ2-7, the V gene TRBV10-2, with 15 bases fitting TRBD2. With 6 bases clipped from V and 5 bases from J, the junction kept 11 bases outside the gene matches. The CDR3 covers 17 residues. Germline CDR1 reads WSHSY; CDR2 reads SAAADI. The CDR3 here is CASRPGLAGGIGDEQYF. CDR3 coding DNA: TGCGCCAGCAGACCGGGACTAGCGGGAGGTATAGGCGACGAGCAGTACTTC.

The chain combines TRBV6-5 with TRBJ2-1; TRBD2 matches at 10 bases. The CDR3 extends over 14 amino acids. Germline assignment: CDR1 MNHEY and CDR2 SVGAGI. V gave up 4 bases and J gave up 10 bases; unmatched junction bases: 7. The CDR3 DNA reads as TGTGCCAGCAGTTGGACTAGCGGCAGCAAAGAGCAGTTCTTC. Protein sequence: CASSWTSGSKEQFF.

The CDR3 is CASSGGQGAGYTF. DNA of the CDR3: TGTGCCAGTAGTGGGGGACAGGGGGCAGGCTACACCTTC. The chain carries TRBV19 and TRBJ1-2; 12 bases agree with TRBD1. The V and J ends lost 5 bases and 8 bases, in that order; junction bases with no gene match: 3. CDR1 LNHDA and CDR2 SQIVND come from the germline V gene (reference sequence). The length of the CDR3 is 13 residues. The full variable domain, with the rest looked up from reference TRBV19 and TRBJ1-2, is DGGITQSPKYLFRKEGQNVTLSCEQNLNHDAMYWYRQDPGQGLRLIYYSQIVNDFQKGDIAEGYSVSREKKESFPLTVTSAQKNPTAFYLCASSGGQGAGYTFGSGTRLTVV.

The chain joins TRBV25-1 to TRBJ2-1; perhaps TRBD1 as D (7 bases). V was trimmed by 8 bases and J by 4 bases, leaving 12 bases between them. The CDR3 spans 13 residues. In germline, CDR1 is MGHDK, CDR2 SYGVNS. The CDR3 region has the DNA TGTGCCAGCGGCGGGGACAGATACAATGAGCAGTTCTTC. Protein: CASGGDRYNEQFF. Drawing the rest from reference TRBV25-1 and TRBJ2-1, the complete variable domain is EADIYQTPRYLVIGTGKKITLECSQTMGHDKMYWYQQDPGMELHLIHYSYGVNSTEKGDLSSESTVSRIRTEHFPLTLESARPSHTSQYLCASGGDRYNEQFFGPGTRLTVL.

The chain's CDR3 is CASKERTPDTQYF. In nucleotides, the CDR3 is TGTGCCAGTAAGGAGCGAACCCCAGATACGCAGTATTTT. The rearrangement links TRBV19 to TRBJ2-3; D gene uncertain. The V end lost 7 bases, the J end lost 4 bases, and 12 bases lay between the germline ends. The CDR3 length is 13 residues. Germline CDR1 is LNHDA and CDR2 is SQIVND (reference sequence).